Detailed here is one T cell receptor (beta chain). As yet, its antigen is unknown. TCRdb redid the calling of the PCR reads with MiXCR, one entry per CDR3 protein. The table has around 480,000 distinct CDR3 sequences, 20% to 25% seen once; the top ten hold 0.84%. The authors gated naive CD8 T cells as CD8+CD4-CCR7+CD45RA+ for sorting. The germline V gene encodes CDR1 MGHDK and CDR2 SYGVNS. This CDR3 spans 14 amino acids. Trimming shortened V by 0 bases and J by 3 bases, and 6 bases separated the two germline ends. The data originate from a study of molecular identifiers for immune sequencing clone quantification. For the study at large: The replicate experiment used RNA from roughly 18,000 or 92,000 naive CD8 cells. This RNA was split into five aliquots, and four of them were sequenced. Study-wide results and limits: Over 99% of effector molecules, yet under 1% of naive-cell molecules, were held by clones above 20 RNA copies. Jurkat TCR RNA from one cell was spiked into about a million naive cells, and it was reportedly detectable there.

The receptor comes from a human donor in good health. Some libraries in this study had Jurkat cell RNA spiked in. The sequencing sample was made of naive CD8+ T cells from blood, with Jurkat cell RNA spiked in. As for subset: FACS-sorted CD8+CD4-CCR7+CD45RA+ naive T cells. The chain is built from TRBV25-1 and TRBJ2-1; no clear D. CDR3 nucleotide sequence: TGTGCCAGCAGTGAATACCAGAACTACAATGAGCAGTTCTTC. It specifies CASSEYQNYNEQFF.